One and the same sample provided the 13 T cell receptor beta chains below, sequenced in a study of vaccination effects on CD4 cells after COVID-19 (dated by TCRdb to between 2022 and 2023). The library was built by means of the immunoSEQ multiplex PCR assay. TCRdb retrieved this table from immuneACCESS and kept in-frame rearrangements only. Not all clones are present; in checked studies, unresolved V genes account for under half, and no reason is known for the remainder. In this sample the table shows 30,000 to 40,000 clones, around 67% of which occur a single time. The top ten clonotypes cover 30% to 40% of the sample. In the ViraFEST assay, PBMC were stimulated with viral peptide pools, and TCR sequencing was then used to find antigen-specific CD4+ T cell clonotypes based on their expansion. After roughly 11 days of culture, CD4+ T cells were isolated with the EasySep CD4+ T cell isolation kit. PCR-confirmed SARS-CoV-2 infection had occurred in convalescent patients between March and December 2020, before the Alpha, Beta and Delta variants emerged in the United States.

For these TCRs, the target antigens are not known. Sequenced here: CD4+ T cells from PBMCs cultured with a peptide pool, sampled before COVID-19 vaccination. Every receptor here comes from a human donor who had a prior SARS-CoV-2 infection.

This sequence joins TRBV6-4 and TRBJ2-2; 8 bases agree with TRBD1. Germline CDR1 reads MRHNA; CDR2 reads SNTAGT. V shed 2 bases, J shed 1 base, and the junction held 0 bases outside the gene matches. This CDR3 has 15 residues. CDR3 nucleotides: TGTGCCAGCAGTGACGGGACAGGGAACACCGGGGAGCTGTTTTTT. This sequence encodes CASSDGTGNTGELFF.

The gene calls are TRBV4-1 and TRBJ2-2; 8 bases match TRBD2. CDR1 is MGHRA, CDR2 YSYEKL, per germline. There are 17 residues in the CDR3. V dropped 5 bases and J dropped 4; count of bases not matched to a gene: 12. CDR3 sequence (DNA): TGCGCCAGCAGCAAACAGCTAGCGGGTATCATCACCGGGGAGCTGTTTTTT. This sequence encodes CASSKQLAGIITGELFF.

The genes are TRBV7-9 and TRBJ2-1; 11 nucleotides match TRBD2. This CDR3 has 19 amino acids. Germline V lookup: CDR1 SEHNR, CDR2 FQNEAQ (reference sequence). Trimming at V came to 2 bases and at J to 0 bases, leaving 9 bases not matched to a gene. CDR3: CASSLLAGGGTGSYNEQFF. In nucleotides, the CDR3 is TGTGCCAGCAGCTTACTAGCGGGAGGCGGCACGGGCTCCTACAATGAGCAGTTCTTC.

The chain carries TRBV5-6 and TRBJ1-3; 8 bases agree with TRBD1. With 0 bases clipped from V and 1 base from J, the junction kept 3 bases outside the gene matches. This CDR3 comprises 16 residues. Germline CDR1 reads SGHDT; CDR2 reads YYEEEE. CDR3 bases: TGTGCCAGCAGCTTGGTAGGACAGGGATCTGGAAACACCATATATTTT. Translating it yields CASSLVGQGSGNTIYF.

This chain uses TRBV7-2 with TRBJ2-3; 8 positions agree with TRBD1. With 4 bases clipped from V and 2 bases from J, the junction kept 11 bases outside the gene matches. CDR1 is SGHTA, CDR2 FQGNSA, per germline. CDR3 length equals 17 residues. CDR3: CASSSTTGAYYTDTQYF. The DNA for the CDR3 is TGTGCCAGCAGCTCAACGACAGGGGCCTACTACACAGATACGCAGTATTTT.

This chain's CDR3 is CASSPLARGNSGVFF. The CDR3 bases are TGTGCCAGCAGCCCCCTTGCCAGGGGGAACTCGGGGGTGTTTTTT. The V call is TRBV6-5, the J call TRBJ1-4; 7 bases agree with TRBD1. The CDR3 consists of 15 residues. After removal of 6 bases from V and 15 bases from J, the junction contained 19 bases not matched to a gene. Germline lookup yields CDR1 MNHEY and CDR2 SVGAGI.

V gene TRBV15 combines with J gene TRBJ1-5; 7 bases agree with TRBD1. The CDR3 has 15 amino acids. Germline CDR1 reads LNHNV; CDR2 reads YYDKDF (reference sequence). J lost 1 base, V lost 8 bases, and 8 bases had no gene match. CDR3 region: CATGREGASNQPQHF. The CDR3, as DNA: TGTGCCACCGGAAGAGAGGGGGCGAGCAATCAGCCCCAGCATTTT.

For the CDR3, the DNA is TGTGCCAGCAGTTCGGGCCTAGAGTTCGCTACGCAGTATTTT. It translates to CASSSGLEFATQYF. This chain uses TRBV6-5 with TRBJ2-3, with D hard to call. V gave up 4 bases and J gave up 8 bases, with 16 bases separating them. The CDR3 loop spans 14 amino acids. The germline CDR1 and CDR2 sequences are MNHEY and SVGAGI.

The chain has TRBV2 and TRBJ1-2; TRBD1 agrees at 8 bases. The V and J ends lost 6 bases and 4 bases, in that order; junction bases with no gene match: 7. The CDR3 spans 14 residues. CDR1 and CDR2 (germline): SNHLY, FYNNEI. CDR3 protein: CASRPGQDVYGYTF. CDR3 DNA: TGTGCCAGCAGGCCGGGACAGGACGTCTATGGCTACACCTTC.

The J gene is TRBJ2-3, the V gene TRBV14; no firm D call. The V end lost 2 bases, the J end lost 5 bases, and 11 bases lay between the germline ends. This CDR3 is 14 amino acids long. Germline CDR1 SGHDN, CDR2 FVKESK. The CDR3 here is CASSQTNTGDTQYF. The CDR3 DNA reads as TGTGCCAGCAGCCAAACCAACACGGGAGATACGCAGTATTTT. Using reference TRBV14 and TRBJ2-3 for the parts outside the CDR3, the full variable domain is EAGVTQFPSHSVIEKGQTVTLRCDPISGHDNLYWYRRVMGKEIKFLLHFVKESKQDESGMPNNRFLAERTGGTYSTLKVQPAELEDSGVYFCASSQTNTGDTQYFGPGTRLTVL.

The V and J genes are TRBV5-6 and TRBJ1-1; no clear D gene. The CDR3 has 16 residues. V lost 4 bases and J lost 4, with 20 bases in between. Germline assignment: CDR1 SGHDT and CDR2 YYEEEE. CDR3 sequence: CASSSPWTDGGTEAFF. In nucleotides, the CDR3 is TGTGCCAGCAGCAGCCCATGGACGGACGGTGGCACTGAAGCTTTCTTT.

The J gene is TRBJ2-2, the V gene TRBV7-3; TRBD2 agrees at 8 bases. V lost 5 bases and J lost 4; bases outside the gene matches: 6. The CDR3 loop spans 15 amino acids. Looked up from germline, CDR1 is SGHTA and CDR2 is FQGTGA. This CDR3 reads CASSTSGTSTGELFF. DNA for the CDR3: TGTGCCAGCAGCACATCCGGGACTAGCACCGGGGAGCTGTTTTTT.

The V call is TRBV27, the J call TRBJ1-1; D not certain. Germline loops: CDR1 MNHEY, CDR2 SMNVEV (reference sequence). Trimming took 3 bases from V and 9 from J, leaving 14 bases between them. CDR3 length: 13 amino acids. CDR3 region: CASSFDGEFQAFF. The CDR3 nucleotides read TGTGCCAGCAGTTTTGACGGTGAGTTTCAAGCTTTCTTT.